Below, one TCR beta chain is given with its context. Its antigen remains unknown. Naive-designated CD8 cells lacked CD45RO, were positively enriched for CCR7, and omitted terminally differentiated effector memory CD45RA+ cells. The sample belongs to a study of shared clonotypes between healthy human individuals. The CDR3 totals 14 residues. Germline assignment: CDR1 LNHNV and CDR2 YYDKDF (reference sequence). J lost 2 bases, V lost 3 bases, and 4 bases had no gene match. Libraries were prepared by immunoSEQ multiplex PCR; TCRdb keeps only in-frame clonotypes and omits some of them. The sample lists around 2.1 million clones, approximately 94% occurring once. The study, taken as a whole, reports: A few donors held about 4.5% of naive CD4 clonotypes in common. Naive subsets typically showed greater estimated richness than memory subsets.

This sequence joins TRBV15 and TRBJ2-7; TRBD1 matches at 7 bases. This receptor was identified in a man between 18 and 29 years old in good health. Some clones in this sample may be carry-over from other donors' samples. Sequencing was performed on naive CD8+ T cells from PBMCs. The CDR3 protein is CATSSRQGAYEQYF. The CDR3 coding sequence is TGTGCCACCAGCAGCCGACAGGGCGCCTACGAGCAGTACTTC.